Below, 19 T cell receptor beta chains from the same sample are listed, as sequenced in a study of cytomegalovirus exposure and HLA in healthy donors. Profiling relied on immunoSEQ multiplex PCR, and the TCRdb table lists in-frame clones only, not all of them. There are more than 300,000 clones in the sample; 70% to 90% occur only once, and around 0.84% lies in the top ten. Sequencing was performed on PBMCs. The source is a young woman in good health and CMV-seronegative.

This clone is a singleton in its sample. The genes are TRBV5-4 and TRBJ2-3; D perhaps matches TRBD2 (6 bases). Germline V CDR1 and CDR2: SGHNT, YYREEE (reference sequence). V was cut by 4 bases and J by 6 bases, with 18 bases left in between. CDR3 length: 15 amino acids. The CDR3 nucleotides read TGTGCCAGCAGCCCTCCAGGTGGGAGGTGGGATACGCAGTATTTT. Translated, it gives CASSPPGGRWDTQYF.

J is TRBJ2-7 and V is TRBV18, with TRBD1 matching 7 bases. Germline CDR1 is KGHSH and CDR2 is LQKENI. The J segment lost 3 bases and the V segment lost 2 bases, leaving 13 bases of the junction unmatched. The length of the CDR3 is 17 residues. CDR3 loop: CASSPFGPGQRIYEQYF. CDR3 coding DNA: TGTGCCAGCTCACCATTTGGTCCGGGACAGCGAATCTACGAGCAGTACTTC.

The rearrangement links TRBV5-1 to TRBJ2-6, with 10 bases lining up with TRBD1. The CDR3 has 16 residues. Per germline, CDR1 SGHRS and CDR2 YFSETQ. With 4 bases clipped from V and 0 bases from J, the junction kept 1 base outside the gene matches. The CDR3 sequence is CASSRQGASGANVLTF. In DNA form, the CDR3 reads TGCGCCAGCAGCAGACAGGGGGCCTCTGGGGCCAACGTCCTGACTTTC.

J is TRBJ1-1 and V is TRBV9, with no clear D. This CDR3 region has 12 residues. The germline gives CDR1 SGDLS, CDR2 YYNGEE. V dropped 4 bases and J dropped 4 bases, with 8 bases sitting between them. CDR3: CASSHSGTEAFF. CDR3 bases: TGTGCCAGCAGCCACAGTGGCACTGAAGCTTTCTTT. Combining the CDR3 with reference TRBV9 and TRBJ1-1 gives the whole variable domain DSGVTQTPKHLITATGQRVTLRCSPRSGDLSVYWYQQSLDQGLQFLIQYYNGEERAKGNILERFSAQQFPDLHSELNLSSLELGDSALYFCASSHSGTEAFFGQGTRLTVV.

This chain uses TRBV25-1 with TRBJ2-2, with D perhaps TRBD1 (5 bases). V was clipped by 6 bases and J by 4 bases, with 18 bases between them. CDR3 length: 16 amino acids. CDR1 is MGHDK, CDR2 SYGVNS, per germline. The CDR3 DNA follows: TGTGCCAGCAGGAAGGGTGGCAGGGCCGCCACCGGGGAGCTGTTTTTT. Translation gives CASRKGGRAATGELFF.

In this sample, this clone turned up a few times. The chain joins TRBV9 to TRBJ2-4, with D perhaps matching TRBD2 (5 bases). Germline V gene data show CDR1 as SGDLS and CDR2 as YYNGEE. There are 17 residues in the CDR3. Between the trimmed V and J ends, which lost 0 bases and 6 bases, there was a span of 19 bases. In DNA form, the CDR3 reads TGTGCCAGCAGCGTAGGGGAAACTAGGACCCAAGGAAACATTCAGTACTTC. Protein: CASSVGETRTQGNIQYF.

This chain joins TRBV19 and TRBJ2-1; maybe TRBD2 (5 bases). V shed 9 bases and J shed 3 bases, with 15 bases lying between them. Germline CDR1 is LNHDA and CDR2 is SQIVND (reference sequence). There are 14 residues in the CDR3. CDR3 amino acids: CASRPSEDYNEQFF. For the CDR3, the DNA is TGTGCCAGCAGGCCGTCGGAGGACTACAATGAGCAGTTCTTC.

In this sample, this clone turned up a few times. The chain has TRBV5-1 and TRBJ2-7; TRBD2 matches at 11 bases. Germline CDR1 reads SGHRS; CDR2 reads YFSETQ. The CDR3 is 16 residues long. Trimming at V came to 3 bases and at J to 7 bases, leaving 12 bases not matched to a gene. The CDR3 loop is CASSSTPTSGTGEQYF. CDR3 bases: TGCGCCAGCAGCTCCACCCCGACTAGCGGGACAGGGGAGCAGTACTTC.

For this clone: Sequence at one end of the junction differs from germline and may be a read error. The rearrangement links TRBV27 to TRBJ1-1; perhaps TRBD1 as D (5 bases). The CDR3 consists of 14 residues. Germline lookup yields CDR1 MNHEY and CDR2 SMNVEV (reference sequence). This CDR3 is CASSFSGWNAEAFF. CDR3 nucleotide sequence: TGTGCCAGCAGTTTCTCAGGGTGGAACGCTGAAGCTTTCTTT.

The chain has TRBV7-2 and TRBJ2-5; D call uncertain. V was pared by 3 bases and J by 7 bases, with 9 bases between. This CDR3 comprises 12 residues. Germline lookup yields CDR1 SGHTA and CDR2 FQGNSA. Here the CDR3 reads CASSLVSGTQYF. CDR3 nucleotides: TGTGCCAGCAGCTTGGTCAGTGGGACCCAGTACTTC.

The V gene is TRBV2, the J gene TRBJ1-1, with 7 nucleotides matching TRBD1. This CDR3 is 12 amino acids long. Germline-derived CDR1 and CDR2 are SNHLY and FYNNEI. V gave up 5 bases and J gave up 7 bases; unmatched junction bases: 4. The CDR3 loop reads CASSLQGGEAFF. As DNA, the CDR3 is TGTGCCAGCAGTCTCCAGGGGGGTGAAGCTTTCTTT. The variable domain in full, completed from reference TRBV2 and TRBJ1-1, reads EPEVTQTPSHQVTQMGQEVILRCVPISNHLYFYWYRQILGQKVEFLVSFYNNEISEKSEIFDDQFSVERPDGSNFTLKIRSTKLEDSAMYFCASSLQGGEAFFGQGTRLTVV.

This clone was counted a single time. Here the CDR3 DNA reads TGCGCCAGCAGCCAAGATCTTCTAGCGGGTATGAGTGGGCAGTTCTTC. Translated, it gives CASSQDLLAGMSGQFF. This sequence joins TRBV4-3 and TRBJ2-1; 8 bases are a match to TRBD2. The CDR3 runs 16 residues. V shed 0 bases, J shed 12 bases, and the junction held 13 bases outside the gene matches. The germline V gene has CDR1 LGHNA and CDR2 YSLEER.

This chain connects TRBV7-2 to TRBJ2-7; no clear D gene. The CDR3 has 14 amino acids. Germline V CDR1 and CDR2: SGHTA, FQGNSA. Trimming removed 1 base from V and 1 base from J, with 8 bases in between. Here the CDR3 reads CASSLVRASYEQYF. In DNA, the CDR3 is TGTGCCAGCAGCTTAGTCCGCGCTTCCTACGAGCAGTACTTC.

The chain couples TRBV27 to TRBJ1-2; weak D call: TRBD1 (5 bases). V was clipped by 6 bases and J by 4 bases, with 15 bases between them. The germline CDR1 and CDR2 sequences are MNHEY and SMNVEV (reference sequence). The CDR3 is 14 amino acids. CDR3 DNA: TGTGCCAGCAGCCCCGCTGGGGGGGGCTATGGCTACACCTTC. Its protein is CASSPAGGGYGYTF.

V gene TRBV6-5 combines with J gene TRBJ2-1; D unresolved. In germline, CDR1 is MNHEY, CDR2 SVGAGI. This CDR3 has 15 amino acids. Trimming cost V 5 bases and J 4 bases, with 15 bases left between them. The CDR3 nucleotides read TGTGCCAGCAGTAGTAGGCCGTGGGCTTACAATGAGCAGTTCTTC. Translating it yields CASSSRPWAYNEQFF.

The chain is built from TRBV19 and TRBJ2-1; a possible D gene is TRBD1 (6 bases). Trimming took off 6 bases at V and 10 bases at J, with 10 bases between the two ends. There are 11 residues in the CDR3. Germline CDR1 reads LNHDA; CDR2 reads SQIVND (reference sequence). The chain's CDR3 is CASRQGYEQFF. In DNA form, the CDR3 reads TGTGCCAGTAGACAGGGTTACGAGCAGTTCTTC.

This clone came up a few times. The V call is TRBV2, the J call TRBJ1-3, with TRBD1 as a possible D gene (5 bases). Germline V CDR1 and CDR2: SNHLY, FYNNEI. The V and J ends lost 6 bases and 2 bases respectively, with 11 bases between them. The CDR3 is made up of 14 amino acids. CDR3 residues: CASSRTTTGNTIYF. The CDR3, as DNA: TGTGCCAGCAGCCGGACAACCACTGGAAACACCATATATTTT. Together with reference TRBV2 and TRBJ1-3, the CDR3 gives the full variable domain: EPEVTQTPSHQVTQMGQEVILRCVPISNHLYFYWYRQILGQKVEFLVSFYNNEISEKSEIFDDQFSVERPDGSNFTLKIRSTKLEDSAMYFCASSRTTTGNTIYFGEGSWLTVV.

The gene calls are TRBV6-5 and TRBJ2-5, with D tentatively TRBD1 (6 bases). The CDR3 has 15 residues. Trimming took off 4 bases at V and 2 bases at J, with 14 bases between the two ends. Germline CDR1 MNHEY, CDR2 SVGAGI. This chain's CDR3 is CASSSSWTAQETQYF. The CDR3, as DNA: TGTGCCAGCAGTTCATCGTGGACAGCTCAAGAGACCCAGTACTTC.

Notes on this clone: Distinct nucleotide sequences in the sample also encode this CDR3. The chain recombines TRBV7-2 with TRBJ1-5, with TRBD1 as a possible D gene (5 bases). Germline-derived CDR1 and CDR2 are SGHTA and FQGNSA. With 5 bases removed from V and 4 bases from J, the gap between germline ends came to 9 bases. This CDR3 has 13 residues. Here the CDR3 DNA reads TGTGCCAGCAGCCCCCGGACAAATCAGCCCCAGCATTTT. Its translation is CASSPRTNQPQHF.